This TCR beta chain emerged from a study of beta chain features in type 1 diabetes. The overall study: Comparable age, gender and cell yields were observed in patients relative to healthy donors. Study-wide findings and caveats: Healthy donors had naive, central memory and Treg TCRB repertoires that appeared less similar than those seen among patients. Shorter TCRB CDR3s, moderately but significantly so, marked every one of the four CD4+ subsets in Type 1 diabetes patients.

The germline V gene has CDR1 SGHDN and CDR2 FVKESK. The CDR3 extends over 16 amino acids. After removal of 1 base from V and 4 bases from J, the junction contained 6 bases not matched to a gene. This clone appeared a few times. Its matching antigen is unknown. Sequencing targeted expressed TCRB transcripts, as all isolated RNA had been reverse transcribed. Clones were read by immunoSEQ multiplex PCR, and TCRdb kept only the in-frame ones, dropping some. The profile covers about 650,000 clones, with roughly an eighth appearing a single time and more than 0.09% taken by the ten largest. The V gene is TRBV14, the J gene TRBJ2-1; 8 positions agree with TRBD2. This clonotype originated in a man aged 25 to 45 with type 1 diabetes. The source material was naive CD4+ T cells from blood. This CDR3 reads CASSQVGGAQYNEQFF. The CDR3 DNA reads TGTGCCAGCAGCCAAGTCGGGGGGGCCCAGTACAATGAGCAGTTCTTC. Full variable domain (rest looked up from reference TRBV14 and TRBJ2-1): EAGVTQFPSHSVIEKGQTVTLRCDPISGHDNLYWYRRVMGKEIKFLLHFVKESKQDESGMPNNRFLAERTGGTYSTLKVQPAELEDSGVYFCASSQVGGAQYNEQFFGPGTRLTVL.